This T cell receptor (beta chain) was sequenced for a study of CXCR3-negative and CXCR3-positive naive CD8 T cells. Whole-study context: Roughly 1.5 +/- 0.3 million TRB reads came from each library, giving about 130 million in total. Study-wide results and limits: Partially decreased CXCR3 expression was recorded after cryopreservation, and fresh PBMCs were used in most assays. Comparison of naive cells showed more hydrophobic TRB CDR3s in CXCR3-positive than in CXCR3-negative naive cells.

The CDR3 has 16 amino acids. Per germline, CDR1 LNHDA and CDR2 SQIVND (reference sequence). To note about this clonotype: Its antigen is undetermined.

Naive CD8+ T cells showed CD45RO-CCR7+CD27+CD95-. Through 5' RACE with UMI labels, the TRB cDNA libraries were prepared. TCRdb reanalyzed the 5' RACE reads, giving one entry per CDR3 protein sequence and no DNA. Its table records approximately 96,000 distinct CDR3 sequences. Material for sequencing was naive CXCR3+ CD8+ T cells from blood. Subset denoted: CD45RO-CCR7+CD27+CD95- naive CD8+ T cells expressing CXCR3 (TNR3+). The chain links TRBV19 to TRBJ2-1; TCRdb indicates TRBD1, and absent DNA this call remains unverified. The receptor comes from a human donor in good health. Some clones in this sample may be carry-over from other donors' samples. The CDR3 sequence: CASSIHRTDTYNEQFF.